The next 18 T cell receptor beta chains were all read from a single sample in a study of Ad26.COV2.S vaccination and SARS-CoV-2 variants. Stated treatment: 19 received Ad26.COV2.S at low or high dose, single or two shots; about 5 received placebo; per-sample allocation not given. Collection of samples fell on day 63 after the first vaccine or placebo injection. Clones were read by immunoSEQ multiplex PCR, and TCRdb kept only the in-frame ones, dropping some. Of approximately 360,000 clones in the sample, about 80% were seen once. The source material was peripheral blood, sampled in a trial of Ad26.COV2.S vaccine versus placebo. The receptors here all came from a person aged 18-65 years who received the Ad26.COV2.S COVID-19 vaccine or a placebo.

V is TRBV5-4 and J is TRBJ2-2; D is uncertain. The CDR3 loop spans 14 amino acids. Germline values: CDR1 SGHNT, CDR2 YYREEE (reference sequence). Trimming cost V 4 bases and J 4 bases, with 11 bases left between them. The DNA of the CDR3 is TGTGCCAGCAGCCCCGCGCAAATCACCGGGGAGCTGTTTTTT. Protein sequence: CASSPAQITGELFF.

The rearrangement links TRBV4-3 to TRBJ2-3; 10 nucleotides line up with TRBD2. The CDR3 consists of 16 residues. Germline loops: CDR1 LGHNA, CDR2 YSLEER. J gave up 6 bases and V 0 bases, and 6 bases lay outside the gene matches. CDR3: CASSQEPAGGRDTQYF. CDR3 sequence (DNA): TGCGCCAGCAGCCAAGAACCAGCGGGGGGGCGTGATACGCAGTATTTT.

The chain combines TRBV7-2 with TRBJ1-2, with 9 bases that match TRBD1. The germline V gene encodes CDR1 SGHTA and CDR2 FQGNSA. V trimming: 4 bases; J trimming: 3 bases; junction bases outside the gene matches: 6. The CDR3 has 15 amino acids. The CDR3: CASSWGQGRDYGYTF. Here the CDR3 DNA reads TGTGCCAGCAGCTGGGGACAGGGACGGGACTATGGCTACACCTTC.

Note on this clone: Other DNA sequences within the sample encode an identical CDR3. J is TRBJ1-5 and V is TRBV19; TRBD1 is a possible D gene (5 bases). Looked up from germline, CDR1 is LNHDA and CDR2 is SQIVND (reference sequence). V was shortened by 3 bases and J by 4 bases, with 10 bases between the two germline ends. CDR3 length: 14 amino acids. The CDR3 spells CASSIRDGNQPQHF. For the CDR3, the DNA is TGTGCCAGTAGTATTCGGGACGGTAATCAGCCCCAGCATTTT.

J is TRBJ1-1 and V is TRBV27; D gene unclear. The CDR3 totals 13 residues. V shed 7 bases and J shed 2 bases, with 11 bases lying between them. Germline-derived CDR1 and CDR2 are MNHEY and SMNVEV (reference sequence). CDR3 coding DNA: TGTGCCAGCATTGGGCCAGCAAACACTGAAGCTTTCTTT. Its protein is CASIGPANTEAFF.

This chain links TRBV29-1 with TRBJ2-7, with 14 bases identical to TRBD2. This CDR3 is built from 16 residues. Germline CDR1 SQVTM, CDR2 ANQGSEA. J was trimmed by 5 bases and V by 7 bases; bases with no gene match: 13. DNA for the CDR3: TGCAGCGCCCTGACTAGCGGGAGGGTGCCTAACCACGAGCAGTACTTC. Its protein product is CSALTSGRVPNHEQYF.

Comments on this clone: Other DNA sequences in this specimen translate into the identical CDR3. The J gene is TRBJ2-7, the V gene TRBV9, with TRBD1 as a possible D gene (5 bases). Germline values: CDR1 SGDLS, CDR2 YYNGEE. V lost 0 bases to trimming and J lost 2 bases, with 12 bases between them. CDR3 length: 15 residues. The chain's CDR3 is CASSVGGQGAYEQYF. The CDR3 bases are TGTGCCAGCAGCGTAGGCGGACAAGGAGCCTACGAGCAGTACTTC.

V and J are TRBV19 and TRBJ1-5; the match to TRBD1 covers 7 bases. In germline, CDR1 is LNHDA, CDR2 SQIVND (reference sequence). After removal of 11 bases from V and 0 bases from J, the junction contained 10 bases not matched to a gene. The CDR3 is made up of 15 amino acids. The CDR3 sequence is CAAGQVPHSNQPQHF. The CDR3 DNA is TGTGCCGCTGGACAGGTCCCTCATAGCAATCAGCCCCAGCATTTT.

Here the CDR3 reads CASSYSWTGRTEAFF. In DNA, the CDR3 is TGTGCCAGCAGTTACTCCTGGACAGGCCGGACTGAAGCTTTCTTT. The chain combines TRBV6-5 with TRBJ1-1; 7 bases are a match to TRBD1. Per germline, CDR1 MNHEY and CDR2 SVGAGI. Unmatched junction bases numbered 6, after V lost 0 bases and J lost 5 bases. The CDR3 has 15 amino acids.

J is TRBJ1-2 and V is TRBV5-4, with a possible D match to TRBD1 (5 bases). The CDR3 extends over 13 amino acids. The germline V and J ends were trimmed by 0 bases and 6 bases, with 9 bases remaining between them. The germline V gene encodes CDR1 SGHNT and CDR2 YYREEE (reference sequence). CDR3 loop: CASSLDRGDGYTF. CDR3 nucleotide sequence: TGTGCCAGCAGCTTGGATCGGGGGGATGGCTACACCTTC.

CDR3 nucleotide sequence: TGTGCCAGCTCACCAACGGGCCGTAGTTCCTATAATTCACCCCTCCACTTT. As protein: CASSPTGRSSYNSPLHF. The rearrangement links TRBV18 to TRBJ1-6; D is unclear. The V end lost 2 bases, the J end lost 1 base, and 12 bases lay between the germline ends. Germline lookup yields CDR1 KGHSH and CDR2 LQKENI. This CDR3 contains 17 residues.

The genes are TRBV5-5 and TRBJ1-3; 9 nucleotides agree with TRBD1. The germline V gene encodes CDR1 SGHKS and CDR2 YYEKEE (reference sequence). The junction had 6 bases not matched to a gene; V was cut back by 0 bases and J by 8 bases. The CDR3 loop spans 15 amino acids. As DNA, the CDR3 is TGTGCCAGCAGCTTGGTTCGGGGACAGGGAGACACCATATATTTT. Its translation is CASSLVRGQGDTIYF.

J is TRBJ1-5 and V is TRBV18; D gene uncertain. Between the trimmed V and J ends, which lost 5 bases and 6 bases, there was a span of 2 bases. This CDR3 is built from 10 residues. Germline-derived CDR1 and CDR2 are KGHSH and LQKENI. The CDR3 DNA sequence: TGTGCCAGCTCAATTCAGCCCCAGCATTTT. Translated, it gives CASSIQPQHF.

The chain has TRBV27 and TRBJ2-7; 9 nucleotides align to TRBD1. CDR3 size: 12 residues. Looked up from germline, CDR1 is MNHEY and CDR2 is SMNVEV (reference sequence). V shed 1 base and J 11 bases; nucleotides not matched to a gene: 3. The CDR3: CASSLLQGAKYF. The DNA of the CDR3 is TGTGCCAGCAGTTTATTACAGGGGGCAAAGTACTTC.

The chain carries TRBV6-6 and TRBJ1-2; no definite D call. With 8 bases removed from V and 6 bases from J, the gap between germline ends came to 13 bases. CDR3 length equals 12 residues. The V gene's germline CDR1 is MNHNY and CDR2 SVGAGI (reference sequence). The CDR3 nucleotides read TGTGCCAGCCGGCAGCCGGGGAATGGCTACACCTTC. This codes for CASRQPGNGYTF.

The V call is TRBV11-3, the J call TRBJ2-7; perhaps D is TRBD1 or TRBD2 (5 bases each). Germline assignment: CDR1 SGHNT and CDR2 YENEEA. The CDR3 covers 13 residues. The germline V and J ends were trimmed by 6 bases and 7 bases, with 16 bases remaining between them. The CDR3 DNA sequence: TGTGCCAGCAGAGTTCCGGGGCTGGGGGAGCAGTACTTC. Translation gives CASRVPGLGEQYF.

V and J are TRBV2 and TRBJ2-7; either TRBD1 or TRBD2 may supply D (5 bases each). This CDR3 has 12 residues. Trimming pared 8 bases from V and 3 bases from J, leaving 11 bases between. Germline lookup yields CDR1 SNHLY and CDR2 FYNNEI. In DNA, the CDR3 is TGTGCCAGCGGGACGGGCTTCTACGAGCAGTACTTC. Translated, it gives CASGTGFYEQYF.

This sequence joins TRBV7-3 and TRBJ1-2; no reliable D call. Trimming pared 5 bases from V and 8 bases from J, leaving 15 bases between. Germline V gives CDR1 SGHTA, CDR2 FQGTGA. The CDR3 consists of 13 residues. The CDR3: CASSLVPFRGYTF. CDR3 nucleotide sequence: TGTGCCAGCAGCCTCGTTCCCTTTCGGGGCTACACCTTC. Complete variable domain (other parts from reference TRBV7-3 and TRBJ1-2): GAGVSQTPSNKVTEKGKYVELRCDPISGHTALYWYRQSLGQGPEFLIYFQGTGAADDSGLPNDRFFAVRPEGSVSTLKIQRTERGDSAVYLCASSLVPFRGYTFGSGTRLTVV.